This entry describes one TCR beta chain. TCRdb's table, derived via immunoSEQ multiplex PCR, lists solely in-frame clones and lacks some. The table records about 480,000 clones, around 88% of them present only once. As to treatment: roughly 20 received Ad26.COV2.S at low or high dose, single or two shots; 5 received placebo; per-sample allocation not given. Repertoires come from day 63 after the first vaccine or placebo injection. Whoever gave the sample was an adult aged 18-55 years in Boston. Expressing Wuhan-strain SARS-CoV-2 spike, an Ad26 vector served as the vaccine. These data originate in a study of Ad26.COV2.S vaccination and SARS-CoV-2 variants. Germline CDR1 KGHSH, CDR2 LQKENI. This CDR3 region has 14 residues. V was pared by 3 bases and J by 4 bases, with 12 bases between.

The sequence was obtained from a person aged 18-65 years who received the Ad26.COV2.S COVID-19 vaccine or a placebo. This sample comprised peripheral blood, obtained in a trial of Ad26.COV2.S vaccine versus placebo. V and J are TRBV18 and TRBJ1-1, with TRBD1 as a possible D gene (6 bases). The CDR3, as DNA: TGTGCCAGCTCACCGCCACAGGGAAGCACTGAAGCTTTCTTT. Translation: CASSPPQGSTEAFF. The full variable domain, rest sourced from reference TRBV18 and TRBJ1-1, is NAGVMQNPRHLVRRRGQEARLRCSPMKGHSHVYWYRQLPEEGLKFMVYLQKENIIDESGMPKERFSAEFPKEGPSILRIQQVVRGDSAAYFCASSPPQGSTEAFFGQGTRLTVV.